The 11 T cell receptor beta chains below come from one sample, sequenced in a study of T cell responses to AZD1222 COVID-19 vaccine. Profiling relied on immunoSEQ multiplex PCR, and the TCRdb table lists in-frame clones only, not all of them. The sample lists tens of thousands of clones, roughly 84% seen once, with 17% in the top ten. The material sequenced was peripheral blood, taken on day 0 of AZD1222 vaccination. These receptors came from an adult in good health.

This chain connects TRBV11-3 to TRBJ1-3, with TRBD1 matching over 8 bases. With V trimmed by 5 bases and J by 1 base, 10 bases remained unmatched. The germline V gene encodes CDR1 SGHNT and CDR2 YENEEA. The CDR3 length is 17 residues. The CDR3 nucleotides are TGTGCCAGCAGCCCGCCCGGGACAGGCCTATCTGGAAACACCATATATTTT. It yields the protein CASSPPGTGLSGNTIYF. Full variable domain (rest looked up from reference TRBV11-3 and TRBJ1-3): EAGVVQSPRYKIIEKKQPVAFWCNPISGHNTLYWYLQNLGQGPELLIRYENEEAVDDSQLPKDRFSAERLKGVDSTLKIQPAELGDSAVYLCASSPPGTGLSGNTIYFGEGSWLTVV.

V and J are TRBV19 and TRBJ1-2; possibly TRBD1 for D (6 bases). Germline values: CDR1 LNHDA, CDR2 SQIVND (reference sequence). CDR3 size: 14 residues. With 9 bases removed from V and 8 bases from J, the gap between germline ends came to 22 bases. CDR3: CASQGGGGRIGYTF. CDR3 nucleotide sequence: TGTGCCAGCCAAGGGGGGGGCGGCCGAATCGGCTACACCTTC.

The chain links TRBV3-1 (or the pseudogene TRBV3-2) to TRBJ1-2; the D gene is possibly TRBD1 (5 bases). The V gene lost 1 base and the J gene lost 2 bases, with 11 bases spanning the gap. Germline loops: CDR1 LGHDT, CDR2 YNNKEL (reference sequence). This CDR3 comprises 15 residues. The CDR3 DNA sequence: TGTGCCAGCAGCCAAGTTAGGGGAACGAACTATGGCTACACCTTC. Translating gives CASSQVRGTNYGYTF.

J is TRBJ2-2 and V is TRBV19, with D perhaps TRBD2 (6 bases). The CDR3 runs 13 residues. CDR1 and CDR2 from the germline V gene are LNHDA and SQIVND (reference sequence). Trimming removed 3 bases from V and 4 bases from J, with 6 bases in between. The CDR3 region is CASSIGGTGELFF. CDR3 nucleotide sequence: TGTGCCAGTAGTATCGGGGGCACCGGGGAGCTGTTTTTT.

This clone was recorded only once. This chain connects TRBV5-1 to TRBJ2-5, with TRBD1 identical over 7 bases. The CDR3 covers 15 residues. The ends lost 4 bases at V and 0 bases at J; junction bases unmatched: 6. Germline V gene sequence: CDR1 SGHRS, CDR2 YFSETQ. The CDR3 loop is CASSLGTAYQETQYF. For the CDR3, the DNA is TGCGCCAGCAGCCTGGGGACAGCGTACCAAGAGACCCAGTACTTC.

This rearrangement joins TRBV6-6 to TRBJ2-7; 10 nucleotides align to TRBD2. V was clipped by 6 bases and J by 0 bases; unmatched bases: 5. The CDR3 sequence is 15 residues long. Per germline, CDR1 MNHNY and CDR2 SVGAGI (reference sequence). CDR3 residues: CASSTSGTSSYEQYF. Written as DNA, the CDR3 is TGTGCCAGCAGCACTAGCGGGACGAGCTCCTACGAGCAGTACTTC.

Only one count was recorded for this clone. V is TRBV5-1 and J is TRBJ2-1; 8 bases align to TRBD1. V shed 6 bases, J shed 4 bases, and the junction held 9 bases outside the gene matches. The CDR3 is 15 amino acids. Germline-derived CDR1 and CDR2 are SGHRS and YFSETQ. The CDR3 bases are TGCGCCAGCAAGGCTGGCAGGGGGCGTTACAATGAGCAGTTCTTC. Amino acid sequence: CASKAGRGRYNEQFF.

This clone occurred a few times. The gene calls are TRBV13 and TRBJ1-1; 10 nucleotides agree with TRBD1. V lost 6 bases, J lost 3 bases, and 16 bases stayed unmatched. The CDR3 is 18 amino acids. The germline V gene encodes CDR1 PRHDT and CDR2 FYEKMQ (reference sequence). The CDR3 sequence is CASRADRDRGDVDTEAFF. The CDR3 DNA reads TGTGCCAGCAGGGCCGACCGGGACAGGGGAGACGTTGACACTGAAGCTTTCTTT.

As concerns this clone: The same CDR3 arises from other DNA sequences in this sample as well. The chain combines TRBV5-6 with TRBJ2-7; perhaps TRBD2 as D (6 bases). The CDR3 sequence is 14 residues long. CDR1 is SGHDT, CDR2 YYEEEE, per germline. V shed 1 base and J shed 2 bases, with 10 bases lying between them. CDR3 DNA sequence: TGTGCCAGCAGCTTGCCGGGGGAGGCCTACGAGCAGTACTTC. Its protein product is CASSLPGEAYEQYF. The full variable domain, its missing parts supplied by reference TRBV5-6 and TRBJ2-7, is DAGVTQSPTHLIKTRGQQVTLRCSPKSGHDTVSWYQQALGQGPQFIFQYYEEEERQRGNFPDRFSGHQFPNYSSELNVNALLLGDSALYLCASSLPGEAYEQYFGPGTRLTVT.

This clone was counted once. This chain links TRBV4-2 with TRBJ2-5, with a weak D call TRBD2 (5 bases). Between the trimmed V and J ends, which lost 4 bases and 2 bases, there was a span of 14 bases. The CDR3 covers 15 residues. CDR1 and CDR2 (germline): LGHNA, YNFKEQ. In nucleotides, the CDR3 is TGTGCCAGCAGCCCTATAGAGGGCCCTCAAGAGACCCAGTACTTC. This codes for CASSPIEGPQETQYF.

This rearrangement joins TRBV12-2 to TRBJ2-1; TRBD1 was called by the table and not checked on the DNA. TRBV12-2 is a pseudogene segment. The CDR3 runs to 15 residues. This CDR3 is CASRLVGTAYNEQFF. The CDR3 DNA follows: TGTGCAAGTCGCTTAGTCGGGACAGCTTACAATGAGCAGTTCTTC.